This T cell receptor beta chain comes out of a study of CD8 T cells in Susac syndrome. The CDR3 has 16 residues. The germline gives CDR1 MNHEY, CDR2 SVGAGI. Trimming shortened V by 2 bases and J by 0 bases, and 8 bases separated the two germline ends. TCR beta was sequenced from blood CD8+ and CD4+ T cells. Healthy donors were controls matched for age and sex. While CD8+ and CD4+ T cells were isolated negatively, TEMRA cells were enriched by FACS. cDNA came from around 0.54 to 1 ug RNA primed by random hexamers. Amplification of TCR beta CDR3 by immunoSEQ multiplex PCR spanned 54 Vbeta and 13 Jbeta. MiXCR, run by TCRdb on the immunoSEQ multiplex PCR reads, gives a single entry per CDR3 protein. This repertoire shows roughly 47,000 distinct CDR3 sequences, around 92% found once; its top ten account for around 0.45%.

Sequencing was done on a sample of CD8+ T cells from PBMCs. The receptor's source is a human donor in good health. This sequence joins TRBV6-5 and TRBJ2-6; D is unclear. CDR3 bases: TGTGCCAGCAGTTACGTGGCGTCCTCTGGGGCCAACGTCCTGACTTTC. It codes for CASSYVASSGANVLTF.